This paragraph covers one T cell receptor beta chain sequence. This specimen comes from a study of control samples from healthy donors and cancer patients. Germline V gene data show CDR1 as MGHDK and CDR2 as SYGVNS. This CDR3 is built from 14 residues. Trimming pared 1 base from V and 6 bases from J, leaving 12 bases between. Assay used: immunoSEQ multiplex PCR; TCRdb lists only in-frame clones, some missing. The sample holds about 84,000 clones; around 83% are singletons and the top ten take around a tenth. The source is a man aged 60 to 75 with head and neck cancer. The sample comprised PBMCs. This chain links TRBV25-1 with TRBJ1-2, with TRBD1 as a possible D gene (5 bases). Here the CDR3 reads CASSEWGQGNGYTF. CDR3 sequence (DNA): TGTGCCAGCAGTGAATGGGGTCAGGGAAATGGCTACACCTTC.